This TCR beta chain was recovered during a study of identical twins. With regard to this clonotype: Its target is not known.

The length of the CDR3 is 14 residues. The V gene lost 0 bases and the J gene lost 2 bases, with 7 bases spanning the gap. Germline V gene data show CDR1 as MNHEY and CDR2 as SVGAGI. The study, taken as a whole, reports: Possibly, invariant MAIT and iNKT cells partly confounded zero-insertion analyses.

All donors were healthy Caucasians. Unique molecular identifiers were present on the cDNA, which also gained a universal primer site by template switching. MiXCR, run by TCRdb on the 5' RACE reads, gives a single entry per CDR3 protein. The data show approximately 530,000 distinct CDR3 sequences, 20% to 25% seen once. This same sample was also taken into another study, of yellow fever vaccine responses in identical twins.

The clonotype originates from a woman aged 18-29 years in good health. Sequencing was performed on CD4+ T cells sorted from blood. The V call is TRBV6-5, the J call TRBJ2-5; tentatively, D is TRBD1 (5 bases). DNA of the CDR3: TGTGCCAGCAGTTACTCGAGACAGCAAGAGACCCAGTACTTC. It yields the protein CASSYSRQQETQYF.